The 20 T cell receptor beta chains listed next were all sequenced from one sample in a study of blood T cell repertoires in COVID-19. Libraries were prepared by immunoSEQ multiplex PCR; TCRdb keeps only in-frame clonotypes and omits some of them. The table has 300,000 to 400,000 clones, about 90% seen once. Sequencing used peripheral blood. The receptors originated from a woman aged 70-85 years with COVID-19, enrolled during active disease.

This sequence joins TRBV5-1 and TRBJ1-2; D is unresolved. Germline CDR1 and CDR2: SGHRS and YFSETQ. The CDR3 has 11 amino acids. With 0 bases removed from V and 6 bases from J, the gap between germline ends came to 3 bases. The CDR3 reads CASSLGNGYTF. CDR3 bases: TGCGCCAGCAGCTTGGGTAATGGCTACACCTTC.

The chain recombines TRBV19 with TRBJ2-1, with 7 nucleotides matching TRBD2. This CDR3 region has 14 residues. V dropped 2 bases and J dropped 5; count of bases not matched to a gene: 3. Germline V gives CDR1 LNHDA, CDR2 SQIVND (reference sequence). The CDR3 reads CASSIMLADNEQFF. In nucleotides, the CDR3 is TGTGCCAGTAGTATAATGCTAGCGGACAATGAGCAGTTCTTC.

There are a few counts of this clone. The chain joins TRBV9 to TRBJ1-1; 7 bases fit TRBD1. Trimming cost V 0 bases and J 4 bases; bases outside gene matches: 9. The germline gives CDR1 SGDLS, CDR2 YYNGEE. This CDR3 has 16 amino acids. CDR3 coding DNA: TGTGCCAGCAGCGTAGATCCAGACAGGGTCCGCACTGAAGCTTTCTTT. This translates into CASSVDPDRVRTEAFF.

The CDR3 here is CASRSGTSNQPQHF. CDR3 nucleotide sequence: TGTGCCAGCAGATCGGGTACTAGCAATCAGCCCCAGCATTTT. The chain employs TRBV6-6 and TRBJ1-5; no reliable D call. The germline gives CDR1 MNHNY, CDR2 SVGAGI (reference sequence). There are 14 residues in the CDR3. V was shortened by 6 bases and J by 0 bases, with 9 bases between the two germline ends.

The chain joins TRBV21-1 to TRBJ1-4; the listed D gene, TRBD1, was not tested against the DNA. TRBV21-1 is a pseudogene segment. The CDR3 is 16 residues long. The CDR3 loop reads CASSKEKPGRREKLFF. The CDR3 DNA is TGTGCCAGCAGCAAAGAGAAGCCAGGGCGGCGAGAAAAACTGTTTTTT.

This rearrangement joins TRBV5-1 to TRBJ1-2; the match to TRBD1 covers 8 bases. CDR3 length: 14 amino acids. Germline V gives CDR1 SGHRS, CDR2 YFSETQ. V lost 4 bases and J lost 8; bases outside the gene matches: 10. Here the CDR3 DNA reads TGCGCCAGCAGCCCCGAGGACAGGGCCCGGGGCTACACCTTC. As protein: CASSPEDRARGYTF.

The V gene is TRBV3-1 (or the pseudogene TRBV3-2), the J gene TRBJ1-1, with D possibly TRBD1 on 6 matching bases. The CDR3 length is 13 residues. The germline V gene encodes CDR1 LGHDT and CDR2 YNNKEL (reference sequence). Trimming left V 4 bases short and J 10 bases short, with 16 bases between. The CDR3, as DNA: TGTGCCAGCAGCCCTCGGGCGGGGGGCAGAGCTTTCTTT. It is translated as CASSPRAGGRAFF.

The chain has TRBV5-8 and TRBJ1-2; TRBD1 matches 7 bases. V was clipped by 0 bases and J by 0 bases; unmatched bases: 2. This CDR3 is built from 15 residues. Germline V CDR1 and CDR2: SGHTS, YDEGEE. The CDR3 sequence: CASSLGTGPNYGYTF. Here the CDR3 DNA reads TGTGCCAGCAGCTTGGGGACAGGACCTAACTATGGCTACACCTTC.

The CDR3 sequence: CATGPPYEQYF. CDR3 nucleotides: TGTGCCACAGGGCCTCCCTACGAGCAGTACTTC. V and J are TRBV19 and TRBJ2-7; possible D gene TRBD1, 5 bases. The CDR3 sequence is 11 residues long. Trimming stripped 10 bases from V and 2 bases from J, with 9 bases between. From germline, CDR1 is LNHDA and CDR2 SQIVND (reference sequence).

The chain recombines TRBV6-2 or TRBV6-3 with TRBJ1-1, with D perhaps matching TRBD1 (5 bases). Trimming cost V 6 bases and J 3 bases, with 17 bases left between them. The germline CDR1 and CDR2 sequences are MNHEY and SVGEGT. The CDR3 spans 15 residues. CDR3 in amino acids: CASSLHLTAYTEAFF. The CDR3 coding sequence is TGTGCCAGCAGCCTACACCTGACAGCTTACACTGAAGCTTTCTTT.

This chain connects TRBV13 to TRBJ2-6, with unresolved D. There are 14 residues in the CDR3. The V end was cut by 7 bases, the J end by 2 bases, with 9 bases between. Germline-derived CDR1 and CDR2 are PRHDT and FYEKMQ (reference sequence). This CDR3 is CASIDGAGANVLTF. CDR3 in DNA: TGTGCCAGCATCGATGGAGCTGGGGCCAACGTCCTGACTTTC.

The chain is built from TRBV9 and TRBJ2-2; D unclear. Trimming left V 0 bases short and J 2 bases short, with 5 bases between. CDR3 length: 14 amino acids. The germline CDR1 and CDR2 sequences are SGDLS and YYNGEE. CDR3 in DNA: TGTGCCAGCAGCGTAGTCCCTAACACCGGGGAGCTGTTTTTT. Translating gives CASSVVPNTGELFF.

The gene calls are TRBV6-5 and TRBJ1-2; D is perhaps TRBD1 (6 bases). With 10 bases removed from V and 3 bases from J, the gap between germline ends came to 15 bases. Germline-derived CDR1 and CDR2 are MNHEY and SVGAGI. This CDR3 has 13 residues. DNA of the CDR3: TGTGCCACTCTAAGGGAGGGGGACTATGGCTACACCTTC. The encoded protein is CATLREGDYGYTF.

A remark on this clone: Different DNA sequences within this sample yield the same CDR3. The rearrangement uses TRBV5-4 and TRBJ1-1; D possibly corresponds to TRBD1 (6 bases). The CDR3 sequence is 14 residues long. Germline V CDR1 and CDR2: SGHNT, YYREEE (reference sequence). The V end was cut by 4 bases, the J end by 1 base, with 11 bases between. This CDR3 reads CASSLGQTNTEAFF. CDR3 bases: TGTGCCAGCAGCCTCGGACAGACGAACACTGAAGCTTTCTTT.

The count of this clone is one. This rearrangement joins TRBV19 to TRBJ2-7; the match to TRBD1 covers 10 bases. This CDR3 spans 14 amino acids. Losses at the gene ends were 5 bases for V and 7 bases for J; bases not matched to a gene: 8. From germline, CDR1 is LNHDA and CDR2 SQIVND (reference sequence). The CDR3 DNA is TGTGCCAGTAGTCCCGGGACAGGGGTAGGGGAGCAGTACTTC. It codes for CASSPGTGVGEQYF.

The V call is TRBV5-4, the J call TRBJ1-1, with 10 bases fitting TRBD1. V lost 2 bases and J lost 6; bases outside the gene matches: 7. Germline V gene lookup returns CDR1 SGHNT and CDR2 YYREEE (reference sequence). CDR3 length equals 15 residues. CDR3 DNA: TGTGCCAGCAGCTTTTGGGGACAGGGGTCGTCTGAAGCTTTCTTT. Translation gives CASSFWGQGSSEAFF.

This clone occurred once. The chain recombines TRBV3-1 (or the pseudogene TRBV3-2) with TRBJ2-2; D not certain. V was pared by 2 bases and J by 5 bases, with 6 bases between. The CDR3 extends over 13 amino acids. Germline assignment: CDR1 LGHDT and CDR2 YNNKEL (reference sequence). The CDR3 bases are TGTGCCAGCAGCCAATCTCCTACCGGGGAGCTGTTTTTT. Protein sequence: CASSQSPTGELFF.

DNA of the CDR3: TGCAGCGTTGAGGGGGCGCGGAGCCACTCTGGAAACACCATATATTTT. Its translation is CSVEGARSHSGNTIYF. The V and J genes are TRBV29-1 and TRBJ1-3, with D possibly TRBD1 on 6 matching bases. This CDR3 has 16 residues. Trimming cost V 3 bases and J 0 bases, with 15 bases left between them. CDR1 is SQVTM, CDR2 ANQGSEA, per germline.

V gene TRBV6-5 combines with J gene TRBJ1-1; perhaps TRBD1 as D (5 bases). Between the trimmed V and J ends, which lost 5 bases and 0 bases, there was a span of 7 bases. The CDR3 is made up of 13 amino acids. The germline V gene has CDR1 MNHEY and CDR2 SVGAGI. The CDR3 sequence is CASSRTMNTEAFF. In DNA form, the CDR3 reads TGTGCCAGCAGTCGGACAATGAACACTGAAGCTTTCTTT.

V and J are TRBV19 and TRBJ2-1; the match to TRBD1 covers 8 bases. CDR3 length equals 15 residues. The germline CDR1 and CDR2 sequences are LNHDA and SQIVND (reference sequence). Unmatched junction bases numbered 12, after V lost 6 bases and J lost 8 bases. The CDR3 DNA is TGTGCCAGTAGCCCCAGTACGGACAGGGTCCATGAGCAGTTCTTC. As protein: CASSPSTDRVHEQFF.